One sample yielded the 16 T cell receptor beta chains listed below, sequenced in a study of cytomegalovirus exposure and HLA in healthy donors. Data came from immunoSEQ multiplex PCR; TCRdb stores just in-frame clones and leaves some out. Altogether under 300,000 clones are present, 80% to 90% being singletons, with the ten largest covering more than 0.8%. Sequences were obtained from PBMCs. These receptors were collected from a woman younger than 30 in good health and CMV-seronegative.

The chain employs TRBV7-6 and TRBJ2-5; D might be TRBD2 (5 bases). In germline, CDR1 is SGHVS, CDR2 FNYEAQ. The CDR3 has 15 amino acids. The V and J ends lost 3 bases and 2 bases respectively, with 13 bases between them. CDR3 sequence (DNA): TGTGCCAGCAGCTTCCCAGCGGAAGAACAAGAGACCCAGTACTTC. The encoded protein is CASSFPAEEQETQYF.

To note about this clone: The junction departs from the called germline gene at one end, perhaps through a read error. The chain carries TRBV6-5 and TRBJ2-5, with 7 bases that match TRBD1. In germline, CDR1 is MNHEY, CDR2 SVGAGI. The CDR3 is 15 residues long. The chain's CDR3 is CASTTGQAFQEAQYF. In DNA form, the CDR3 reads TGTGCCAGCACCACTGGACAGGCCTTCCAAGAGGCCCAGTACTTC.

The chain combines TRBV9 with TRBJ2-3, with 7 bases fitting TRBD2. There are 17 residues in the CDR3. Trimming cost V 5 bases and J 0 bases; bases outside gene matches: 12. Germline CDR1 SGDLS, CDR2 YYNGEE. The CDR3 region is CASSSYLAAISTDTQYF. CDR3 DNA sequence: TGTGCCAGCAGTTCCTATCTAGCGGCGATTAGCACAGATACGCAGTATTTT.

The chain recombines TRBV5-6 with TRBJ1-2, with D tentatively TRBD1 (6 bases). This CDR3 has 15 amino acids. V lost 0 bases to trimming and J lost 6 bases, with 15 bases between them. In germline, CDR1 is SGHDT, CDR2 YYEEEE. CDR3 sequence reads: CASSLEGGGHNGYTF. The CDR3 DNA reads TGTGCCAGCAGCTTGGAAGGTGGGGGCCATAATGGCTACACCTTC.

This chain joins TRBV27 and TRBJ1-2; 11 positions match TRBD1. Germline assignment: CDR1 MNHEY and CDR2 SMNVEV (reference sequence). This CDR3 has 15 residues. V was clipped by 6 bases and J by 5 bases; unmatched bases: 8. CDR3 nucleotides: TGTGCCAGCAGCCAGTGGACAGGGGGCAAATATGGCTACACCTTC. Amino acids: CASSQWTGGKYGYTF.

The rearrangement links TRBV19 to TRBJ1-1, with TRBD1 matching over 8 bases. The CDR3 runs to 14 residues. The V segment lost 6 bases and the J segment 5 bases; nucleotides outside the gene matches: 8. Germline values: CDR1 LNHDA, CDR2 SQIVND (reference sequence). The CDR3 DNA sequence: TGTGCCAGTAGCCCTGGACAGGGTTGGACTGAAGCTTTCTTT. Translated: CASSPGQGWTEAFF.

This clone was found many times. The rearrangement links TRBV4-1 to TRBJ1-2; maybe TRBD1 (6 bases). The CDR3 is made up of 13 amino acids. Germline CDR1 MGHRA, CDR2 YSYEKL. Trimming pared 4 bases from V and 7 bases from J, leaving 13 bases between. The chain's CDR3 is CASSRRQESGYTF. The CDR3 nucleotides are TGCGCCAGCAGCCGCCGACAGGAGAGTGGCTACACCTTC.

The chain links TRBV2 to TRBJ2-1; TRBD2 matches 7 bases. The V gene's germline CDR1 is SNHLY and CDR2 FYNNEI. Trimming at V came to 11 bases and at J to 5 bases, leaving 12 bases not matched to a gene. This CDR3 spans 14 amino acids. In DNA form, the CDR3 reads TGTGCCGGGGGTATTACTAGCGTAAACAATGAGCAGTTCTTC. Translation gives CAGGITSVNNEQFF.

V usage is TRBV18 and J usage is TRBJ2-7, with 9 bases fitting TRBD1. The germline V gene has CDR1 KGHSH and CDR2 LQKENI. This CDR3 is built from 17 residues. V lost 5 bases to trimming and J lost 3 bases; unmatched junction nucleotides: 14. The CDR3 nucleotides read TGTGCCAGCTCAGCTTCGGTCAATATGGACAGGGGCTACGAGCAGTACTTC. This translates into CASSASVNMDRGYEQYF.

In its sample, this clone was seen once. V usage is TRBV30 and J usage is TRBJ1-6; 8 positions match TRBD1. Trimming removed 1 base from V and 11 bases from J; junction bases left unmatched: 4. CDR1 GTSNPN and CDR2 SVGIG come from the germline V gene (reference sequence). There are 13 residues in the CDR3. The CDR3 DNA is TGTGCCTGGAGTGCCGACAGGGGAGCACCCCTCCACTTT. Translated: CAWSADRGAPLHF. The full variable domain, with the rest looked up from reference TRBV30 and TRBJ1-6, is SQTIHQWPATLVQPVGSPLSLECTVEGTSNPNLYWYRQAAGRGLQLLFYSVGIGQISSEVPQNLSASRPQDRQFILSSKKLLLSDSGFYLCAWSADRGAPLHFGNGTRLTVT.

CDR3 nucleotides: TGTGCCATCAGTGGGTCCGGCAGGGCCAACTATGGCTACACCTTC. Protein sequence: CAISGSGRANYGYTF. This chain links TRBV10-3 with TRBJ1-2; a possible D gene is TRBD1 (5 bases). The V and J ends lost 4 bases and 2 bases respectively, with 14 bases between them. The CDR3 contains 15 residues. Germline loops: CDR1 ENHRY, CDR2 SYGVKD.

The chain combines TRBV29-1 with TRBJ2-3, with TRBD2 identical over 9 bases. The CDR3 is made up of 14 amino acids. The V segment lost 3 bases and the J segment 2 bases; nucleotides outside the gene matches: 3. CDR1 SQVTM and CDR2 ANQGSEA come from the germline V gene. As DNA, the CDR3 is TGCAGCGTTGAGGGCGGGGGGGCCACAGATACGCAGTATTTT. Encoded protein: CSVEGGGATDTQYF.

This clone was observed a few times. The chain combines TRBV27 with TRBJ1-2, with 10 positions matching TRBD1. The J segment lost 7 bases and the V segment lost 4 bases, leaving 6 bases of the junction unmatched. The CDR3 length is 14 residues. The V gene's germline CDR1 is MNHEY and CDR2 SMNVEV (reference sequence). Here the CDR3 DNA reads TGTGCCAGCAGTTCGGGACAGGGGTATTTTGGCTACACCTTC. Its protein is CASSSGQGYFGYTF.

The CDR3 coding sequence is TGTGCCAGCAGCTTCACTTACGAGCAGTACTTC. It encodes CASSFTYEQYF. The chain couples TRBV2 to TRBJ2-7; unclear D gene. The CDR3 has 11 amino acids. Per the germline V gene, CDR1 is SNHLY and CDR2 is FYNNEI. The V end lost 6 bases, the J end lost 4 bases, and 7 bases lay between the germline ends.

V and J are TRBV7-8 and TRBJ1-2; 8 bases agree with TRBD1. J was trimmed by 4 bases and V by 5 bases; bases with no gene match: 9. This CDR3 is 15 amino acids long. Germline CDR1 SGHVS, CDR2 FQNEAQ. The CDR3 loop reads CASSLGQGPFYGYTF. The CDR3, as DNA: TGTGCCAGCAGCCTCGGACAGGGACCGTTCTATGGCTACACCTTC. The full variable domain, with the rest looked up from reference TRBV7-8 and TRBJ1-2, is GAGVSQSPRYKVAKRGQDVALRCDPISGHVSLFWYQQALGQGPEFLTYFQNEAQLDKSGLPSDRFFAERPEGSVSTLKIQRTQQEDSAVYLCASSLGQGPFYGYTFGSGTRLTVV.

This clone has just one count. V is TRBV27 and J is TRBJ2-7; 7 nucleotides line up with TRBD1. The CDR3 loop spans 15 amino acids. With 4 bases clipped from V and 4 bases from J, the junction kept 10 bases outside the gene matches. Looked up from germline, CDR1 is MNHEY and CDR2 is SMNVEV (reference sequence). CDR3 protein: CASSSRQGIVYEQYF. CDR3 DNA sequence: TGTGCCAGCAGTTCCCGACAGGGAATCGTATACGAGCAGTACTTC.